Listed here is a single TCR beta chain. Its specific antigen is unknown. It has no much larger one-base neighbor in the sample; base qualities were not kept. The sample originates from a study of cytomegalovirus exposure and HLA in healthy donors (dated by TCRdb to 2016 to 2017). The study in broad terms: An earlier analysis of some 550 of the donors reported approximately 270 Gb of sequence data and 117 million unique TCR beta sequences from roughly 180 million T cells. The number of donors typed differed by locus, with 629-630 for A, B, C, DRB1 and DQB1, about 500 for DQA1, about 610 for DPA1, and 472 for DPB1. All discovery cohort repertoires had been generated on a single sequencing platform. Donor age, sex, ethnicity and CMV serostatus were compiled together with the repertoire data. An early release covering about 600 HLA-typed donors comprised approximately 300 gigabases of sequencing data and tens of millions of unique TCR sequences. Both class I and class II loci were covered by HLA typing, at four-digit resolution. In addition to the first cohort of 650 to 800 subjects, a separate validation cohort of around 110 different subjects was used. The aim of the study was to test whether cataloging public T cell receptors could identify signatures of past pathogen exposure. The study used immunosequencing to profile the T cell repertoires of around 600 subjects and linked those repertoires to cytomegalovirus serostatus. In a later genetic analysis, genome-wide SNP genotypes for 398 of the 666 donors were used, and that subset was treated as a discovery cohort. Rather than using new phenotypic data, the later analysis identified candidate immune exposures from TCR beta sequences and from how often those sequences occurred across donors. Among roughly 400 genotyped donors of the cohort, an average of around 240,000 unique TCR beta nucleotide sequences were sequenced per donor, approximately 20% of them non-productive. To study patterns of TCR occurrence, a later analysis re-analyzed previously published TCR beta repertoires from hundreds of donors and added high-resolution HLA genotyping. Of the roughly 400 genotyped donors, approximately 83% fell in the genetic ancestry cluster associated with self-reported Caucasian donors. To predict cytomegalovirus infection status, the study combined high-throughput TCR immunosequencing, statistical association of individual TCRs with disease status, and machine learning. Four to six DR-DQ haplotypes were handled as single units for association and clustering, since linkage in the cohort was strong. An earlier analysis of a few hundred of the donors applied high-throughput TCR beta sequencing to assess whether each TCR beta V gene segment acted as functional or pseudogenic.

In total, roughly 670 healthy bone marrow donors made up the cohort. Cohort members were all nominally healthy when sampled, although unrecorded immune exposures were likely present. The donor tested CMV seronegative, placing the donor among the roughly 400 seronegative members of the cohort. Each donor provided a peripheral blood sample, and peripheral blood mononuclear cells were used for TCR beta sequencing. The Qiagen DNeasy Blood Extraction Kit was used to extract genomic DNA from the blood cell samples. Libraries came from the immunoSEQ multiplex PCR assay. The multiplex PCR relied on a mix of 60 forward primers for TCR Vbeta segments and 13 reverse primers for TCR Jbeta segments. A multiplex PCR assay on genomic DNA amplified the CDR3 region of rearranged TCR beta genes. The amplified TCR beta libraries were sequenced on the Illumina HiSeq System as 87-base-pair reads. In the paper's pipeline: In a later analysis, 77 million or so unique TCR beta chains were counted across the approximately 620 repertoires, and about 10 million of these chains were shared by at least two donors. Raw reads were error-corrected and collapsed into unique sequences by a nearest-neighbor algorithm in which closely related sequences were merged to remove PCR and sequencing errors. To assign V, D and J gene segments, CDR3 sequences were aligned to IMGT reference sequences. Each retained sequence needed at least a six-nucleotide match to both a V gene segment and a J gene segment. A rearrangement was called productive if the CDR3 had no stop codons and remained in frame with V and J, and every other rearrangement was called non-productive. Following IMGT convention, CDR3 was defined as the stretch from the second conserved V-encoded cysteine up to the conserved J-encoded phenylalanine. The earlier analysis of more than 450 of the donors excluded sequences that lacked an unambiguous match to a single V gene segment. An earlier analysis of about 590 of the donors classified V segments as functional when productive rearrangements were above 56.7% and as segregating when the standard deviation between donors was above 5%. A statistical classification framework was built to diagnose cytomegalovirus status from the catalog of TCR beta chain sequences. In a later analysis, V and J genes were assigned by comparing TCR nucleotide sequences against IMGT/GENE-DB human TR gene sequences. A later analysis assigned CDR3 sequences and most-parsimonious VDJ recombination scenarios with the TCRdist pipeline. In a later analysis, each TCR beta chain was defined by its CDR3 amino acid sequence together with its V-gene family, and reads lacking a unique V-gene family were excluded. In a later analysis, 500 to 650 highly shared, low-generation-probability nucleotide sequences were removed to address suspected cross-contamination and a sequencing artifact. A later analysis calculated a clonal expansion index for each public chain from normalized within-repertoire ranks of inferred template counts. In a later analysis, generation probabilities were computed using a VDJ recombination model fitted to out-of-frame rearrangements, and the results were checked against IGoR. In a later analysis, TCR-TCR, TCR-HLA and TCR-CMV co-occurrence was scored with hypergeometric tests, and a repertoire-size bias correction was applied to TCR pairs. False discovery rates were estimated in a later analysis by permuting HLA or CMV assignments 20 times. In a later analysis, co-occurring TCRs were grouped using DBSCAN, with TCRdist sequence similarity added in when clustering inside HLA-allele-positive subsets. Repertoires with fewer than 30,000 or more than 120,000 public chains, plus five repertoires with anomalous nucleotide sharing, were excluded from co-occurrence clustering. Not all clones reach the TCRdb copy of this immuneACCESS table, which keeps in-frame sequences only. Checked studies attribute under half of the gap to unresolved V genes and leave the rest unexplained. V, J and clone size derive from that table, while D and trimming were established from the DNA sequence. For this sample there are about 37,000 clones; more than 80% appear just once. The ten largest account for about 9.3% of the sample.

The investigation overall reported the following: Specific HLA alleles were associated with roughly 17,000 TCR beta sequences at a false discovery rate of 0.05 in a later analysis. In a later genetic analysis, a missense DCLRE1C variant was associated with V-gene and J-gene trimming of TCR beta chains, and the association was replicated in an independent cohort. The presence/absence analyses assumed that sequencing depth was roughly uniform across donors, and that assumption may not be true. The classifier was reported to diagnose cytomegalovirus status with high specificity and sensitivity in both the original and validation cohorts. The earlier analysis of approximately 560 of the donors excluded roughly 17 rarely observed V segments, including chromosome 9 orphons, because counts were too low. Compared with equally common non-associated chains, HLA-associated TCR beta chains in a later analysis were more clonally expanded and had lower generation probabilities. Most TCR sequences were seen in very few donors, while some public TCRs were found in many individuals. According to the authors, the approach could potentially be generalized to other disease states and immunological phenotypes. HLA typing was unavailable for some donors at each locus, so association tests used only the typed subset. Correlated functional status among segregating V segments might be attributable to linkage disequilibrium, but an unknown experimental factor could not be ruled out. A further reported finding was that TCR beta sequences accurately predicted the HLA-A and HLA-B alleles for most subjects in the first cohort. Only TCR beta chains were sequenced in this cohort, and the absence of alpha or paired-chain data limited detectable features. In a later analysis, TCR association rates were found to vary across HLA loci, with the most associated TCRs seen for DRB1 alleles and the fewest for HLA-C alleles. A group of highly shared sequence variants was considered likely to be a technical artifact of the sequencing pipeline. The study listed approximately 150 TCR beta chains as associated with cytomegalovirus. Assigning TCR associations to individual alleles was difficult when HLA alleles, especially DR and DQ, strongly co-occurred. A few of the identified cytomegalovirus-associated TCR beta chains were confirmed in vitro to be specific for cytomegalovirus antigens. In a later analysis, several top co-occurrence clusters were reported to appear linked to parvovirus B19, influenza, CMV and Epstein-Barr virus. Because the 87-base-pair reads could not distinguish some IMGT-functional V segments, including TRBV6-2 and TRBV6-3, those segments were excluded. According to a later analysis, most CMV-associated TCR beta chains appeared to be HLA-restricted, and the HLA associations seemed to be driven largely by CMV exposure. CMV serostatus was the only immune exposure information available for the cohort. In an earlier analysis of about 600 of the donors, most TCR beta V segments appeared in productive rearrangements about 87% or about 30% of the time, broadly matching IMGT annotations. A later genetic analysis reported fewer N-insertions in productive TCRs among donors in an Asian-associated ancestry cluster than the roughly 650-donor mean.

The germline V gene specifies SGHAT as CDR1 and FQNNGV as CDR2. V is trimmed back by 5 bases and J by 5 bases, and the junction contains 19 bases that no gene match accounts for. The CDR3 runs 18 residues from the cysteine to the phenylalanine. The CDR3 DNA has 54 bases and is translated from base 1. The sample taken for sequencing was PBMCs. This receptor was identified in a middle-aged woman in good health and CMV-seronegative. This receptor chain uses TRBV11-2 and TRBJ2-5, and 8 junction bases match TRBD2. The DNA reads as follows: TGTGCCAGCAGCCCCTTCCAACTGCGGGGGGCCGGTACTGAGACCCAGTACTTC. Its coded protein is CASSPFQLRGAGTETQYF.